This note documents a single T cell receptor beta chain sequence. Clones were sequenced by immunoSEQ multiplex PCR, and TCRdb holds only the in-frame ones, with some missing. The table has about 7,700 clones, 60% seen once; the top ten hold 8% to 9%. Documented treatment: randomized to nivolumab then ipilimumab (arm A) or the reverse (arm B). This CDR3 is 14 amino acids long. V dropped 0 bases and J dropped 5 bases, with 8 bases sitting between them. The V gene's germline CDR1 is SEHNR and CDR2 FQNEAQ (reference sequence). The source of the sample is a study of sequential checkpoint blockade in melanoma. Study-wide context: Each arm's sequence ended with maintenance nivolumab.

The V and J genes are TRBV7-9 and TRBJ2-1, with a tentative D call TRBD2 (5 bases). This TCR was recovered from a human donor with melanoma. The specimen was CD8+ T cells sorted from blood (inferred from file names), collected from a patient given nivolumab and ipilimumab in sequence. CDR3: CASSLAWRDNEQFF. The CDR3, as DNA: TGTGCCAGCAGCTTAGCGTGGCGGGACAATGAGCAGTTCTTC.